The present entry profiles one TCR beta chain with its context. The junction departs from germline at one end; a sequencing error may be responsible. The data derive from a study of CD4 and CD8 cells across lung adenocarcinoma regions. This CDR3 region has 15 residues. Germline V CDR1 and CDR2: MNHEY, SVGAGI. The patients had localized lung adenocarcinoma, a non-small cell subtype. TCRdb recomputed calls from the PCR reads with MiXCR, one row per CDR3 protein. The table shows roughly 20,000 distinct CDR3 sequences, with approximately 50% occurring only once. The sequencing input was CD8+ T cells from the center of a lung tumor. The receptor's source is a female donor with lung adenocarcinoma. The CD4 and CD8 labels of this study may be unreliable. This sequence joins TRBV6-5 and TRBJ2-3, with D perhaps matching TRBD2 (7 bases). The J call may not be correct, given that the DNA end is closer to TRBJ2-1. Here the CDR3 DNA reads TGTGCCAGCATTTACAGGGAGGGTTTATACAATGAGCAGTTCTTC. This codes for CASIYREGLYNEQFF.